This entry is about one T cell receptor beta chain. This receptor's antigen is unknown. No base quality information exists; no much larger clone differs at one position. The method behind the library was the immunoSEQ multiplex PCR assay. RNA was extracted from all samples and reverse transcribed into cDNA as template for TCR sequencing. First-strand cDNA was synthesized using SuperScript III with a 2:1 mix of oligo-dT and random hexamers. Amplification bias was assessed with a synthetic immune receptor repertoire, and residual bias was removed computationally. Concerning the study's data processing: Raw reads were preprocessed to remove errors, and CDR3 was defined according to IMGT conventions as the region from the conserved cysteine to phenylalanine. Clonality was calculated as 1 minus Shannon entropy normalized by log2 of the number of productive unique TCRs. Whether scalp clones were CD4 or CD8 was inferred by matching scalp TCRbeta sequences against CD4 and CD8 repertoires sorted from blood. TCRdb stores this immuneACCESS table with in-frame sequences only. Part of the clones is absent; in the studies checked, under half of the shortfall reflects unresolved V genes, and no reason is known for the rest. Clone size and the V and J calls come from that table; the DNA yielded D and trimming. The sample contains some 130,000 clones, 50% to 55% of them found a single time. The ten largest account for roughly 0.5% of the sample.

This entry belongs to a study of CD8+ T cells in alopecia areata (dated 2018 in TCRdb). For the study in its entirety: Treated patients were enrolled in an open-label pilot trial of oral tofacitinib at 5 to 10 mg twice daily for moderate-to-severe alopecia areata. TCRbeta CDR3 regions were amplified by immunoSEQ multiplex PCR with 35 Vbeta forward and 13 Jbeta reverse primers. Scalp clonality was compared among normal scalp (n=4), patchy alopecia areata scalp (n=8), and alopecia totalis/universalis scalp (n=8). In both human patients and the C3H/HeJ mouse model, the study applied high-throughput TCRbeta sequencing to look at T cell clonal expansion in alopecia areata. RNA was extracted with the PAXgene miRNA kit for fixed scalp, the miRNeasy kit for PBMCs, and the RNeasy kit for mouse skin. Human TCRbeta sequencing covered scalp tissue and sorted CD4+ and CD8+ peripheral blood T cells from patchy and totalis/universalis alopecia areata patients and healthy controls. The SALT score, which quantifies the percentage of affected scalp surface area, was used to measure disease severity in treated patients. Biopsies were taken from tofacitinib-treated patients at baseline and at 4 and 24 weeks of treatment, and a later scalp biopsy was taken in several of the tofacitinib-treated patients. Tofacitinib was given for 6 to 18 months, followed by 6 months of follow-up off drug to assess delayed response and recurrence. Overall study results and their limits: Higher clonality and more expanded CD8+ clones were observed in lesional scalp than in normal scalp, particularly in alopecia totalis/universalis, a finding suggestive of antigenic drive. Many expanded lesional clones were found to persist in scalp and blood during tofacitinib treatment, and relapse after treatment cessation may be partly explained by this persistence. The treated cohort was small, with a single nonresponder, so links between baseline CD8+ expansion and response need larger studies. Scalp clonality and the number of expanded CD8+ clones among the top 100 scalp clones were significantly decreased by tofacitinib. Shared TCR sequences between patients were less evident than in mice, which may be partly attributable to HLA diversity in the patient population. Scalp TCR repertoire analysis is complicated because resident alphabeta T cells in normal human skin are also sequenced, whereas mouse skin is dominated by gammadelta T cells.

The sample's time point label, in plain terms: 4 weeks on oral tofacitinib. Explained via the paper, the treatment or condition label denotes: oral pan-JAK inhibitor, 5-10 mg twice daily. From alopecia areata patients, peripheral blood was collected along with lesional scalp punch biopsies. PBMCs were isolated by density centrifugation and stained for CD3, CD4 and CD8, and CD4+ and CD8+ T cells were sorted on a FACSAria. CDR1 MNHNY and CDR2 SVGAGI are derived from the germline V gene (reference sequence). From the cysteine through the phenylalanine, the CDR3 covers 13 amino acids. The kept DNA is CDR3 alone, 39 bases in frame from the first base. Trimming takes 6 bases from V and 3 bases from J, and the germline ends sit 8 bases apart.

The source of this sequence is a human donor with alopecia areata. The sample in question was CD4+ T cells sorted from blood, obtained at week 4, from a patient treated with tofacitinib. This chain joins TRBV6-6 to TRBJ2-2; confidence is insufficient to name the D gene. The nucleotides read TGTGCCAGCAGGCCTCGGGACACCGGGGAGCTGTTTTTT. This encodes CASRPRDTGELFF.